Below are 18 T cell receptor beta chains sequenced from a single sample in a study of blood T cell repertoires in COVID-19. Generated by immunoSEQ multiplex PCR, the TCRdb table keeps only in-frame clones and is missing some. The sample carries around 120,000 clones, 60% to 85% recorded once. Sequencing used peripheral blood. The receptors here all came from a man between 65 and 85 years old with acute or convalescent COVID-19.

The chain has TRBV7-9 and TRBJ1-5, with 10 bases matching TRBD1. The CDR3 runs to 17 residues. Germline CDR1 and CDR2: SEHNR and FQNEAQ (reference sequence). V shed 5 bases, J shed 5 bases, and the junction held 12 bases outside the gene matches. CDR3 in amino acids: CASSQADTGQGDQPQHF. The CDR3 bases are TGTGCCAGCAGCCAAGCAGATACCGGACAGGGGGATCAGCCCCAGCATTTT.

This chain's CDR3 is CASRDRDTEAFF. In nucleotides, the CDR3 is TGTGCCAGCAGGGACAGGGACACTGAAGCTTTCTTT. The J gene is TRBJ1-1, the V gene TRBV11-3; TRBD1 matches at 8 bases. Germline lookup yields CDR1 SGHNT and CDR2 YENEEA. The CDR3 sequence is 12 residues long. V lost 6 bases to trimming and J lost 3 bases; unmatched junction nucleotides: 0.

The chain has TRBV29-1 and TRBJ1-1; TRBD1 matches at 9 bases. Trimming cost V 6 bases and J 4 bases; bases outside gene matches: 12. Germline V gene lookup returns CDR1 SQVTM and CDR2 ANQGSEA. The length of the CDR3 is 15 residues. The CDR3 DNA follows: TGCAGCGTACTGCAATGGGACAGGGAAGTCACTGAAGCTTTCTTT. The encoded protein is CSVLQWDREVTEAFF.

The chain combines TRBV5-6 with TRBJ1-6, with a tentative D call TRBD1 (6 bases). Germline CDR1 is SGHDT and CDR2 is YYEEEE. The CDR3 sequence is 16 residues long. The ends were cut back, 4 bases at V and 0 bases at J, with 11 bases in the middle. CDR3 DNA: TGTGCCAGCAGCCTTAGGGGGAGCTCCTATAATTCACCCCTCCACTTT. Protein product: CASSLRGSSYNSPLHF. The full variable domain, with the rest looked up from reference TRBV5-6 and TRBJ1-6, is DAGVTQSPTHLIKTRGQQVTLRCSPKSGHDTVSWYQQALGQGPQFIFQYYEEEERQRGNFPDRFSGHQFPNYSSELNVNALLLGDSALYLCASSLRGSSYNSPLHFGNGTRLTVT.

The chain combines TRBV7-9 with TRBJ1-2; 7 nucleotides align to TRBD1. The ends lost 5 bases at V and 4 bases at J; junction bases unmatched: 13. The CDR3 spans 16 residues. The germline gives CDR1 SEHNR, CDR2 FQNEAQ (reference sequence). This chain's CDR3 is CASSQRNRGEPYGYTF. For the CDR3, the DNA is TGTGCCAGCAGCCAGCGGAACAGGGGCGAACCCTATGGCTACACCTTC.

This clone was observed a handful of times. The chain is built from TRBV19 and TRBJ1-1, with TRBD1 as a possible D gene (5 bases). Trimming left V 5 bases short and J 4 bases short, with 17 bases between. The CDR3 covers 15 residues. CDR1 is LNHDA and CDR2 is SQIVND in the germline V gene (reference sequence). The chain's CDR3 is CASSPRNWQGTEAFF. The CDR3 DNA reads as TGTGCCAGTAGTCCAAGGAACTGGCAGGGCACTGAAGCTTTCTTT.

The CDR3 loop reads CASSSFTGLGNQPQHF. The CDR3 bases are TGTGCCAGCAGTTCCTTTACAGGTCTTGGCAATCAGCCCCAGCATTTT. The chain has TRBV28 and TRBJ1-5, with D possibly TRBD1 on 5 matching bases. CDR1 and CDR2 (germline): MDHEN, SYDVKM. The CDR3 is made up of 16 amino acids. V was shortened by 4 bases and J by 2 bases, with 15 bases between the two germline ends. Based on the CDR3 plus reference TRBV28 and TRBJ1-5, the full variable domain is DVKVTQSSRYLVKRTGEKVFLECVQDMDHENMFWYRQDPGLGLRLIYFSYDVKMKEKGDIPEGYSVSREKKERFSLILESASTNQTSMYLCASSSFTGLGNQPQHFGDGTRLSIL.

The chain couples TRBV7-6 to TRBJ2-1; maybe TRBD2 (6 bases). Germline lookup yields CDR1 SGHVS and CDR2 FNYEAQ. This CDR3 is 15 amino acids long. V lost 5 bases, J lost 4 bases, and 15 bases lay in between. CDR3 in amino acids: CASSAYGGVYNEQFF. DNA for the CDR3: TGTGCCAGCAGCGCTTACGGCGGGGTATACAATGAGCAGTTCTTC.

V is TRBV5-1 and J is TRBJ2-2; maybe TRBD2 (6 bases). V was trimmed by 4 bases and J by 5 bases, leaving 18 bases between them. CDR1 is SGHRS, CDR2 YFSETQ, per germline. The CDR3 has 16 residues. The CDR3 DNA reads as TGCGCCAGCAGCCGGGAAGTCGGGGGTATAACCGGGGAGCTGTTTTTT. It specifies CASSREVGGITGELFF.

V and J are TRBV25-1 and TRBJ1-1; D remains ambiguous. Germline CDR1 is MGHDK and CDR2 is SYGVNS. The length of the CDR3 is 11 residues. Trimming cost V 6 bases and J 2 bases, with 4 bases left between them. In nucleotides, the CDR3 is TGTGCCAGCAGGAGAAACACTGAAGCTTTCTTT. Translation gives CASRRNTEAFF.

The chain combines TRBV12-3 or TRBV12-4 with TRBJ1-2; TRBD1 might be the D (6 bases). CDR3 length: 11 residues. V was cut by 0 bases and J by 13 bases, with 9 bases left in between. DNA for the CDR3: TGTGCCAGCAGTTTAGCAGGGGGGGTCACCTTC. Amino acid sequence: CASSLAGGVTF.

CDR3 sequence reads: CASSPGTGIGELFF. The DNA for the CDR3 is TGCGCCAGCAGCCCCGGGACAGGGATCGGGGAGCTGTTTTTT. The chain employs TRBV5-1 and TRBJ2-2, with 9 bases fitting TRBD1. V gave up 4 bases and J gave up 7 bases; unmatched junction bases: 5. The germline CDR1 and CDR2 sequences are SGHRS and YFSETQ. There are 14 residues in the CDR3.

The chain combines TRBV6-5 with TRBJ1-6; TRBD1 might be the D (6 bases). V was pared by 2 bases and J by 8 bases, with 10 bases between. The CDR3 is made up of 14 amino acids. Germline V gene sequence: CDR1 MNHEY, CDR2 SVGAGI. CDR3 protein: CASSYGSGDSPLHF. Here the CDR3 DNA reads TGTGCCAGCAGTTACGGGTCAGGGGATTCACCCCTCCACTTT.

The chain combines TRBV7-9 with TRBJ1-1; D ambiguous. This CDR3 spans 12 amino acids. Germline V lookup: CDR1 SEHNR, CDR2 FQNEAQ (reference sequence). Trimming pared 4 bases from V and 4 bases from J, leaving 7 bases between. The CDR3, as DNA: TGTGCCAGCAGCTCCCTCGGCACTGAAGCTTTCTTT. It specifies CASSSLGTEAFF.

The chain combines TRBV7-2 with TRBJ1-1, with D possibly matching TRBD1 (6 bases). Trimming took off 7 bases at V and 2 bases at J, with 20 bases between the two ends. In germline, CDR1 is SGHTA, CDR2 FQGNSA. This CDR3 is 16 amino acids long. The CDR3 DNA follows: TGTGCCAGCACCTTCGGGGACACCCCGGCAAACACTGAAGCTTTCTTT. Translating it yields CASTFGDTPANTEAFF.

V usage is TRBV3-1 (or the pseudogene TRBV3-2) and J usage is TRBJ2-3; 11 bases line up with TRBD1. J gave up 6 bases and V 1 base, and 6 bases lay outside the gene matches. The CDR3 consists of 16 residues. Germline CDR1 and CDR2: LGHDT and YNNKEL (reference sequence). The CDR3 nucleotides are TGTGCCAGCAGCCAAGTGACGGACAGGGGGCGGGATACGCAGTATTTT. Protein product: CASSQVTDRGRDTQYF.

The J gene is TRBJ2-2, the V gene TRBV30, with D perhaps matching TRBD2 (6 bases). This CDR3 comprises 14 residues. V lost 6 bases to trimming and J lost 0 bases, with 11 bases between them. Per germline, CDR1 GTSNPN and CDR2 SVGIG (reference sequence). CDR3 bases: TGTGCCTGCCCGGGACTGTCGAACACCGGGGAGCTGTTTTTT. It specifies CACPGLSNTGELFF.

The rearrangement uses TRBV18 and TRBJ2-1, with TRBD1 matching 8 bases. This CDR3 is 16 amino acids long. The germline gives CDR1 KGHSH, CDR2 LQKENI. V dropped 2 bases and J dropped 6; count of bases not matched to a gene: 9. DNA for the CDR3: TGTGCCAGCTCACCAATATCGAGACAGGGGTCCAATGAGCAGTTCTTC. It codes for CASSPISRQGSNEQFF.